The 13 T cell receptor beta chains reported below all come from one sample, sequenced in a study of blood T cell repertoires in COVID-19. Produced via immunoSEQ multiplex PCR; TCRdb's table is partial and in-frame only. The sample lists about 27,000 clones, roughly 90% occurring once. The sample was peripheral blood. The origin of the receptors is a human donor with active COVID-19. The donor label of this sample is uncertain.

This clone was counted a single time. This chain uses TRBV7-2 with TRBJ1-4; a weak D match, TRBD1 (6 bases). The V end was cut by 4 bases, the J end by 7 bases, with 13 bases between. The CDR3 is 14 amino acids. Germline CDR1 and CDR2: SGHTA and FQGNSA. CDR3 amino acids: CASSSPGGGEKLFF. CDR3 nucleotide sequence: TGTGCCAGCAGCTCCCCGGGGGGCGGTGAAAAACTGTTTTTT.

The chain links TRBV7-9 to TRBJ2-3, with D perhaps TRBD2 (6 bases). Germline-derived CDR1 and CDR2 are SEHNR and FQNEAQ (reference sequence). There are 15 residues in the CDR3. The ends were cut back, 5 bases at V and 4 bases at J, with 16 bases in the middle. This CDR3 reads CASSRGTSAADTQYF. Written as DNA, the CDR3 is TGTGCCAGCAGCCGTGGGACTTCTGCGGCAGATACGCAGTATTTT.

The CDR3 sequence is CAISETGVETQYF. CDR3 nucleotides: TGTGCCATCAGTGAGACAGGGGTGGAGACCCAGTACTTC. This chain joins TRBV10-3 and TRBJ2-5; 7 bases are shared with TRBD1. J was trimmed by 5 bases and V by 2 bases; bases with no gene match: 2. The CDR3 runs to 13 residues. Germline V gene data show CDR1 as ENHRY and CDR2 as SYGVKD.

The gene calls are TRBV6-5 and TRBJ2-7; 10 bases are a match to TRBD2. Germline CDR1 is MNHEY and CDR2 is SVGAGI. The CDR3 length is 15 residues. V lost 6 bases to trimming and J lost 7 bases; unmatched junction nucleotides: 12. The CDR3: CASSPTGAGGKEQYF. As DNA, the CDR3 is TGTGCCAGCAGCCCGACCGGAGCGGGAGGGAAGGAGCAGTACTTC.

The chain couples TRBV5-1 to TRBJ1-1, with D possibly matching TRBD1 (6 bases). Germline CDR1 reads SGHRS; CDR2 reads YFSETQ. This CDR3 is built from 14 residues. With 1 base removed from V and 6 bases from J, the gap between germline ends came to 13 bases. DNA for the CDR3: TGCGCCAGCAGCTTGACAGGGCTTAACCCTGAAGCTTTCTTT. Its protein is CASSLTGLNPEAFF.

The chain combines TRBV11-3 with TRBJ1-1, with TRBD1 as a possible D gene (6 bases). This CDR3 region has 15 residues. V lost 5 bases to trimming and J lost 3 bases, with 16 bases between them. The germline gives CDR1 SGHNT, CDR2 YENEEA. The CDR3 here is CASSRGNQGHTEAFF. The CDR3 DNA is TGTGCCAGCAGCCGTGGGAACCAGGGGCACACTGAAGCTTTCTTT.

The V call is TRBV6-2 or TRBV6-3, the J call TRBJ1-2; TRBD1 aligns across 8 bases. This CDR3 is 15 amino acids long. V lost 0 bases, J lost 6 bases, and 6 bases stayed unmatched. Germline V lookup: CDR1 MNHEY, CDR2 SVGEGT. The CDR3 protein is CASSYSPGQVNGYTF. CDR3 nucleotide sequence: TGTGCCAGCAGTTACTCGCCGGGACAGGTTAATGGCTACACCTTC.

CDR3 DNA sequence: TGTGCCAGCAGCTCTAGCGGGGGGGCCCGATCCCCCACAGATACGCAGTATTTT. It yields the protein CASSSSGGARSPTDTQYF. The gene calls are TRBV3-1 (or the pseudogene TRBV3-2) and TRBJ2-3; 12 bases are a match to TRBD2. Trimming cost V 5 bases and J 2 bases; bases outside gene matches: 11. CDR1 is LGHDT, CDR2 YNNKEL, per germline (reference sequence). CDR3 size: 18 residues.

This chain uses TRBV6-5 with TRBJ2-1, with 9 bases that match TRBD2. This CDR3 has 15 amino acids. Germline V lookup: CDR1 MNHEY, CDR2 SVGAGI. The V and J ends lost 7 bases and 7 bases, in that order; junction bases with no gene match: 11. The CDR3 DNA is TGTGCCAGCATATCCCGGCGGGGGGGCCTGAATGAGCAGTTCTTC. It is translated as CASISRRGGLNEQFF.

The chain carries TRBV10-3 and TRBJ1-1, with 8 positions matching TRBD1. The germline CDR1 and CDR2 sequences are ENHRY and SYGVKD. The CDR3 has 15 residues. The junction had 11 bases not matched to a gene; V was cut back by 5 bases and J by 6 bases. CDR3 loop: CAISRRTGTFPEAFF. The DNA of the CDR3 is TGTGCCATCAGTCGGAGGACAGGGACATTCCCTGAAGCTTTCTTT.

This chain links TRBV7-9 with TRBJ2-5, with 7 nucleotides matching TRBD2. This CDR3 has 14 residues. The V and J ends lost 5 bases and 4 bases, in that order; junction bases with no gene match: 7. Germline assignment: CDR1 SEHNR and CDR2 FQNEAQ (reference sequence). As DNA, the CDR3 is TGTGCCAGCAGCCGGGGGGAACGGGGAGAGACCCAGTACTTC. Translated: CASSRGERGETQYF.

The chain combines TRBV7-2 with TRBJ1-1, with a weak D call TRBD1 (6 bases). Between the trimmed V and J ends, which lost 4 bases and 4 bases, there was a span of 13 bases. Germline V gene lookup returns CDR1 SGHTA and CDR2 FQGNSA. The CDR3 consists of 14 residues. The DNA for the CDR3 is TGTGCCAGCAGCTCGGATCAGGGGTTCACTGAAGCTTTCTTT. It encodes CASSSDQGFTEAFF.

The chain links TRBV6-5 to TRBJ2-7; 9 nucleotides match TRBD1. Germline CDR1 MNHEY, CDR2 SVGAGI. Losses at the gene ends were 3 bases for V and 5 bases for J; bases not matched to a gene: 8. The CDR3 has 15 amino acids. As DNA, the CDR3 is TGTGCCAGCAGTTATTTACAGGGGGCGTCAGACGAGCAGTACTTC. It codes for CASSYLQGASDEQYF.